This T cell receptor (beta chain) came from a study of neoadjuvant anti-PD-1 for oral cavity cancer (dated by TCRdb to about 2021). Looking at the study overall: Patients mostly received three to four biweekly doses of nivolumab at 3 mg/kg before curative-intent surgical resection. A fourth nivolumab dose was given around day 43 to patients without progression, and definitive surgical resection was performed in those patients on days 50-56. Responders were defined as patients with complete response, partial response or stable disease by RECIST 1.1; non-responders were defined as patients with progression. There were 12 patients in the parent correlative cohort, and the response rate was over 25%.

Explained via the paper, the time point label denotes: before neoadjuvant nivolumab. The patients had newly diagnosed stage II-IVA oral cavity squamous cell carcinoma and had not received any prior systemic or radiation treatment. The cohort was composed of patients with HPV-negative, locally advanced oral cavity squamous cell carcinoma. No culture maintenance or expansion was done, as the peripheral blood mononuclear cells went straight to analysis. The samples were obtained from a longitudinal correlative study of a single-arm phase II trial testing neoadjuvant nivolumab in oral cavity squamous cell carcinoma. Subject-matched pre- and post-treatment PBMCs and tumors from three responders and three non-responders underwent genomic DNA-based TCRbeta sequencing. Peripheral blood mononuclear cells were collected once before nivolumab treatment and again after treatment, at the time of surgery. The Maxwell RSC DNA from Cells kit was used to extract genomic DNA from PBMCs.

General conclusions and limits of the study: After neoadjuvant nivolumab, T cell clonality (Gini index) in PBMCs was significantly higher in non-responders than in responders. The TCR analyses had only three patients in each response group, and the authors called for validation in larger cohorts. A higher pretreatment blood Treg/Th17 ratio correlated with both higher pretreatment blood TCRbeta clonality and lower post-treatment tumor TCRbeta clonality.

For deep sequencing of PBMC libraries, mostly around 480 ng of input genomic DNA was used, and six replicates were run per sample. The immunoSEQ hsTCRbeta kit was used to prepare TCRbeta libraries, following the manufacturer's instructions. The finished libraries were brought together in one pool at approximately 3 nM, which was then read using an Illumina NovaSeq 6000 S4 flow cell. In the original analysis: Raw data preprocessing and quality control were performed with the immunoSEQ Analyzer. The analysis was limited to productive rearrangements, and each clonotype was defined by a unique CDR3 amino acid sequence. Using the R package tcR, the researchers computed the Gini-Simpson index as their estimate of repertoire clonality. Student's t test was used to compare Gini indices, while Pearson correlation assessed associations with tumor size change. In its TCRdb copy, this immuneACCESS table keeps in-frame sequences only and misses some clones. Where compared with another copy, unresolved V genes explain less than half of these, and the others have no known cause. The V and J calls and clone size were taken over from that table, and D and trimming were inferred from the DNA. A total of about 62,000 clones appear in this sample, approximately 79% of them only once. The ten largest clones add up to 2% to 3% of the sample.

To note about this clone: It has no known antigen specificity. No base quality values were provided; no much bigger clone lies one nucleotide off.

Source: PBMCs, taken before nivolumab (anti-PD-1) treatment. This clonotype was sampled from a person aged 35-80 years with oral cavity squamous cell carcinoma.

The CDR3 in this case is CASSPGTSGGGETQYF. The nucleotide sequence is TGTGCCAGCAGCCCCGGGACTAGCGGGGGGGGCGAGACCCAGTACTTC. Recombination connected TRBV11-2 to TRBJ2-5; a stretch of 16 junction bases matches TRBD2. The germline V gene yields SGHAT for CDR1 and FQNNGV for CDR2. The CDR3 measures 16 amino acids from cysteine to phenylalanine. This entry keeps only the CDR3 DNA: 48 bases, framed from base 1. Trimming removed 5 bases from V and 5 bases from J; the gene matches leave 5 bases unexplained.